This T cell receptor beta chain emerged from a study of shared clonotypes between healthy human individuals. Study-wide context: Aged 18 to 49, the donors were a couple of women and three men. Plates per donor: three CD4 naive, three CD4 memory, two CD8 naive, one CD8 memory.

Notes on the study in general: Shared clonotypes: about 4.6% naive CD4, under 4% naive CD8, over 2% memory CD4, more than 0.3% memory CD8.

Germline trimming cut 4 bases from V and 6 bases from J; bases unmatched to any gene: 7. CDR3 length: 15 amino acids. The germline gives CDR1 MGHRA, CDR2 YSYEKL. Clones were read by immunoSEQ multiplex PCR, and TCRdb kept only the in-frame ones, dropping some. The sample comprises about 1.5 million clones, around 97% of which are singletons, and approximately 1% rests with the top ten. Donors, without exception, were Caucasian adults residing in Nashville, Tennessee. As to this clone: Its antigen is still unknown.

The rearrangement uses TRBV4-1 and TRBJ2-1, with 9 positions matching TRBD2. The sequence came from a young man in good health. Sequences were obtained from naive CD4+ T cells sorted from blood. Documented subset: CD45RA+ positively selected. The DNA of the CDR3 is TGCGCCAGCAGCCCGCCGGGACTAGCTTTCAATGAGCAGTTCTTC. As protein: CASSPPGLAFNEQFF.